This entry lists 14 T cell receptor beta chains sequenced from one sample in a study of T cell responses to AZD1222 COVID-19 vaccine. Profiled with immunoSEQ multiplex PCR; TCRdb holds only in-frame clones, not every one. The sample records 150,000 to 200,000 clones, less than 95% being singletons. Here the sequenced sample was peripheral blood, taken on day 0 of AZD1222 vaccination. These receptors were collected from an adult in good health.

The chain is built from TRBV6-5 and TRBJ1-1; D call uncertain. Germline V gene data show CDR1 as MNHEY and CDR2 as SVGAGI. This CDR3 contains 13 residues. V shed 7 bases and J shed 1 base, with 10 bases lying between them. CDR3 DNA sequence: TGTGCCAGCAAGGTCTTACCGAACACTGAAGCTTTCTTT. Protein product: CASKVLPNTEAFF.

V and J are TRBV7-2 and TRBJ2-5; 8 bases match TRBD2. Trimming at V came to 4 bases and at J to 4 bases, leaving 2 bases not matched to a gene. The CDR3 has 13 amino acids. Looked up from germline, CDR1 is SGHTA and CDR2 is FQGNSA. CDR3 nucleotide sequence: TGTGCCAGCAGCTCGCGGGGGGCAGAGACCCAGTACTTC. Protein product: CASSSRGAETQYF.

The chain carries TRBV4-2 and TRBJ1-2, with D possibly being TRBD1 (6 bases). Per the germline V gene, CDR1 is LGHNA and CDR2 is YNFKEQ. The CDR3 spans 15 residues. V lost 1 base and J lost 4, with 13 bases in between. The CDR3 nucleotides are TGTGCCAGCAGCCAAGCCGGGGGGCGCTTCTATGGCTACACCTTC. Protein sequence: CASSQAGGRFYGYTF.

The sample holds a few counts of this clone. The chain uses TRBV6-6 and TRBJ2-5; D is uncertain. The germline V gene has CDR1 MNHNY and CDR2 SVGAGI (reference sequence). The CDR3 extends over 13 amino acids. Trimming shortened V by 6 bases and J by 5 bases, and 13 bases separated the two germline ends. The CDR3 loop is CASSPGAWETQYF. The CDR3 DNA reads as TGTGCCAGCAGCCCTGGAGCCTGGGAGACCCAGTACTTC.

The V gene is TRBV19, the J gene TRBJ1-1; D ambiguous. The V gene lost 3 bases and the J gene lost 4 bases, with 12 bases spanning the gap. From germline, CDR1 is LNHDA and CDR2 SQIVND (reference sequence). The length of the CDR3 is 14 residues. CDR3 residues: CASSIQALGTEAFF. CDR3 sequence (DNA): TGTGCCAGTAGTATTCAGGCATTGGGCACTGAAGCTTTCTTT. The complete variable domain, with remaining parts taken from reference TRBV19 and TRBJ1-1, reads DGGITQSPKYLFRKEGQNVTLSCEQNLNHDAMYWYRQDPGQGLRLIYYSQIVNDFQKGDIAEGYSVSREKKESFPLTVTSAQKNPTAFYLCASSIQALGTEAFFGQGTRLTVV.

The count of this clone is one. The chain uses TRBV5-1 and TRBJ1-4; TRBD1 matches at 7 bases. CDR1 is SGHRS, CDR2 YFSETQ, per germline. This CDR3 contains 14 residues. The V gene end was trimmed by 4 bases and the J gene end by 8 bases; junction bases not matched to a gene: 8. CDR3 coding DNA: TGCGCCAGCAGCACCGATAACAGGGGCGAAAAACTGTTTTTT. Protein: CASSTDNRGEKLFF.

The genes are TRBV9 and TRBJ1-2, with a possible D match to TRBD1 (6 bases). Germline values: CDR1 SGDLS, CDR2 YYNGEE. The V end was cut by 0 bases, the J end by 0 bases, with 9 bases between. This CDR3 is built from 15 residues. DNA of the CDR3: TGTGCCAGCAGCGTAGATTCAGGGGCTAACTATGGCTACACCTTC. Translation gives CASSVDSGANYGYTF.

J is TRBJ2-3 and V is TRBV28; 10 bases match TRBD1. From germline, CDR1 is MDHEN and CDR2 SYDVKM. The junction had 10 bases not matched to a gene; V was cut back by 6 bases and J by 1 base. This CDR3 comprises 17 residues. CDR3: CASSPLGTGDGTDTQYF. The DNA for the CDR3 is TGTGCCAGCAGCCCATTGGGGACAGGGGATGGCACAGATACGCAGTATTTT.

The V and J genes are TRBV25-1 and TRBJ2-7; TRBD1 might be the D (5 bases). The CDR3 spans 13 residues. In germline, CDR1 is MGHDK, CDR2 SYGVNS. The V and J ends lost 1 base and 2 bases respectively, with 6 bases between them. The CDR3 DNA reads as TGTGCCAGCAGTGAATCAGGGACCTACGAGCAGTACTTC. Protein sequence: CASSESGTYEQYF.

The J gene is TRBJ2-4, the V gene TRBV27; 7 bases fit TRBD1. CDR3 length equals 17 residues. J was trimmed by 0 bases and V by 6 bases; bases with no gene match: 11. Per the germline V gene, CDR1 is MNHEY and CDR2 is SMNVEV (reference sequence). CDR3 in DNA: TGTGCCAGCAGACAGGGTGAGACAGGGCTAGCCAAAAACATTCAGTACTTC. Its protein product is CASRQGETGLAKNIQYF.

The chain has TRBV6-2 or TRBV6-3 and TRBJ2-7; TRBD1 agrees at 10 bases. Looked up from germline, CDR1 is MNHEY and CDR2 is SVGEGT. The trim removed 6 bases at V and 5 bases at J, leaving 10 bases unmatched. The CDR3 runs 15 residues. CDR3 nucleotide sequence: TGTGCCAGCAGCTATGGGACAGGGGTTCGGGACGAGCAGTACTTC. Residues: CASSYGTGVRDEQYF.

This chain uses TRBV12-2 with TRBJ2-1; the DNA was not compared with TRBD1, the D call given in the table. TRBV12-2 is given as a pseudogene. This CDR3 spans 16 amino acids. The CDR3 is CASRTVGGICYNEQFF. Written as DNA, the CDR3 is TGTGCAAGTCGCACAGTAGGTGGCATTTGTTACAATGAGCAGTTCTTC.

V and J are TRBV6-5 and TRBJ1-5; D may be TRBD1 (5 bases). This CDR3 is 14 amino acids long. Trimming shortened V by 4 bases and J by 7 bases, and 14 bases separated the two germline ends. CDR1 and CDR2 from the germline V gene are MNHEY and SVGAGI. The CDR3 nucleotides are TGTGCCAGCAGTTTTGGCAGGGCGGAGCAGCCCCAGCATTTT. This codes for CASSFGRAEQPQHF.

The rearrangement joins TRBV6-2 or TRBV6-3 to TRBJ1-4; 9 bases match TRBD1. This CDR3 contains 16 residues. Per germline, CDR1 MNHEY and CDR2 SVGEGT. V lost 5 bases, J lost 8 bases, and 12 bases stayed unmatched. The CDR3 spells CASSPGQGFLGEKLFF. The CDR3, as DNA: TGTGCCAGCAGTCCGGGACAGGGTTTTTTGGGGGAAAAACTGTTTTTT.